The 12 T cell receptor beta chains given below trace back to one sample, sequenced in a study of blood T cell repertoires in COVID-19. Data came from immunoSEQ multiplex PCR; TCRdb stores just in-frame clones and leaves some out. The sample carries roughly 440,000 clones, approximately 88% recorded once. The sample taken for sequencing was peripheral blood. The source is a woman aged 50 to 60 with COVID-19, enrolled during active disease.

The V gene is TRBV2, the J gene TRBJ2-5; 8 nucleotides match TRBD1. Germline V lookup: CDR1 SNHLY, CDR2 FYNNEI. J was trimmed by 5 bases and V by 6 bases; bases with no gene match: 5. CDR3 length equals 13 residues. The chain's CDR3 is CASRSGGAETQYF. DNA for the CDR3: TGTGCCAGCAGGTCAGGGGGCGCGGAGACCCAGTACTTC.

V and J are TRBV7-6 and TRBJ1-1, with D tentatively TRBD1 (5 bases). V was shortened by 1 base and J by 7 bases, with 7 bases between the two germline ends. The length of the CDR3 is 12 residues. The V gene's germline CDR1 is SGHVS and CDR2 FNYEAQ. In DNA, the CDR3 is TGTGCCAGCAGCTTAGGGCAGGGTGAAGCTTTCTTT. Residues: CASSLGQGEAFF.

V is TRBV27 and J is TRBJ1-2; 8 bases agree with TRBD1. The CDR3 runs to 14 residues. With 2 bases clipped from V and 6 bases from J, the junction kept 5 bases outside the gene matches. Germline CDR1 MNHEY, CDR2 SMNVEV (reference sequence). CDR3: CASSLLDRGNGYTF. The CDR3 nucleotides read TGTGCCAGCAGTTTACTTGACAGGGGCAATGGCTACACCTTC.

The chain carries TRBV6-1 and TRBJ1-2; unclear D gene. The V gene lost 2 bases and the J gene lost 2 bases, with 9 bases spanning the gap. This CDR3 spans 14 amino acids. Germline CDR1 is MNHNS and CDR2 is SASEGT. CDR3 DNA: TGTGCCAGCAGTGAACCGGGTAGAAACTATGGCTACACCTTC. This codes for CASSEPGRNYGYTF.

This sequence joins TRBV30 and TRBJ1-6, with D possibly being TRBD1 (6 bases). Trimming shortened V by 3 bases and J by 8 bases, and 11 bases separated the two germline ends. The CDR3 has 13 residues. The germline V gene has CDR1 GTSNPN and CDR2 SVGIG (reference sequence). The CDR3 here is CAWRGTTHSPLHF. The CDR3, as DNA: TGTGCCTGGAGAGGGACAACCCATTCACCCCTCCACTTT.

V gene TRBV11-2 combines with J gene TRBJ2-1; TRBD1 aligns across 8 bases. CDR3 size: 15 residues. CDR1 SGHAT and CDR2 FQNNGV come from the germline V gene. The V segment lost 0 bases and the J segment 2 bases; nucleotides outside the gene matches: 0. The CDR3 nucleotides read TGTGCCAGCAGCTTAGACAGGGGGCCCTACAATGAGCAGTTCTTC. This encodes CASSLDRGPYNEQFF.

The V and J genes are TRBV30 and TRBJ2-5; TRBD2 might be the D (5 bases). V gave up 4 bases and J gave up 1 base, with 16 bases separating them. The CDR3 is 15 residues long. Germline V gene data show CDR1 as GTSNPN and CDR2 as SVGIG (reference sequence). The CDR3 nucleotides are TGTGCCTGGAACCGGGGAACAAGCAGCCAAGAGACCCAGTACTTC. Translation gives CAWNRGTSSQETQYF. Together with reference TRBV30 and TRBJ2-5, the CDR3 gives the full variable domain: SQTIHQWPATLVQPVGSPLSLECTVEGTSNPNLYWYRQAAGRGLQLLFYSVGIGQISSEVPQNLSASRPQDRQFILSSKKLLLSDSGFYLCAWNRGTSSQETQYFGPGTRLLVL.

This clone was observed once. The genes are TRBV7-9 and TRBJ2-1; D might be TRBD2 (6 bases). The CDR3 covers 15 residues. The germline V and J ends were trimmed by 1 base and 9 bases, with 16 bases remaining between them. Germline V gene sequence: CDR1 SEHNR, CDR2 FQNEAQ (reference sequence). CDR3 region: CASSLEGRSSGEQFF. The CDR3 DNA follows: TGTGCCAGCAGCTTAGAGGGGAGGTCGTCGGGTGAGCAGTTCTTC.

The V call is TRBV5-3, the J call TRBJ2-3; D is possibly TRBD1 (6 bases). TRBV5-3 is known as an ORF, though its function is uncertain. CDR3 length: 16 amino acids. V was cut by 1 base and J by 5 bases, with 17 bases left in between. DNA of the CDR3: TGTGCCAGAAGCTTGATCACAGGGTTTTTCAGAGATACGCAGTATTTT. This encodes CARSLITGFFRDTQYF.

The count of this clone is one. The chain joins TRBV18 to TRBJ2-7; 9 bases are shared with TRBD1. The CDR3 covers 16 residues. Trimming took 3 bases from V and 0 from J; bases not matched to a gene: 6. From germline, CDR1 is KGHSH and CDR2 LQKENI. In DNA, the CDR3 is TGTGCCAGCTCACCGTCGGGACAGGGACTCTCCTACGAGCAGTACTTC. Translation gives CASSPSGQGLSYEQYF.

The chain recombines TRBV3-1 (or the pseudogene TRBV3-2) with TRBJ2-7; possibly TRBD2 for D (5 bases). Trimming stripped 4 bases from V and 5 bases from J, with 9 bases between. This CDR3 has 12 residues. Germline V lookup: CDR1 LGHDT, CDR2 YNNKEL (reference sequence). The CDR3 DNA reads TGTGCCAGCAGCCTCGCTAGCAACGAGCAGTACTTC. Its translation is CASSLASNEQYF.

Only one count was recorded for this clone. V is TRBV5-1 and J is TRBJ1-2; D ambiguous. The CDR3 totals 13 residues. Trimming shortened V by 4 bases and J by 4 bases, and 11 bases separated the two germline ends. The germline CDR1 and CDR2 sequences are SGHRS and YFSETQ. The CDR3 region is CASSADGLYGYTF. CDR3 DNA sequence: TGCGCCAGCAGCGCGGACGGACTCTATGGCTACACCTTC.